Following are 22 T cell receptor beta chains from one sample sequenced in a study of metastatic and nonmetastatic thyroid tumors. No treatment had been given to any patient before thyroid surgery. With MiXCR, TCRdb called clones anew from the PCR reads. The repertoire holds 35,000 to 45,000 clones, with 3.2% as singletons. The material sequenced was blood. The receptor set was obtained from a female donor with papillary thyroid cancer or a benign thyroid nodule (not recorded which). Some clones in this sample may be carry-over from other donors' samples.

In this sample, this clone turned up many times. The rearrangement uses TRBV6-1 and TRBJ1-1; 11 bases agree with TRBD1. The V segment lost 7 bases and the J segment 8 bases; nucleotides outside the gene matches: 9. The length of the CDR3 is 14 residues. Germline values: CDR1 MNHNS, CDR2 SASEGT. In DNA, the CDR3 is TGTGCCAGCACCCTAGGGACAGGGGGACCCGAAGCTTTCTTT. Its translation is CASTLGTGGPEAFF.

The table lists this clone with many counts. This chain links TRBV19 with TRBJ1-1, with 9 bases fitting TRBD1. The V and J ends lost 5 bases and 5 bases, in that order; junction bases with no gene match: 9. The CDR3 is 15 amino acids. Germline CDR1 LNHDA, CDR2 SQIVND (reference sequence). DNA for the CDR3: TGTGCCAGTAGTGCCCGACAGGGGGTAAGAACTGAAGCTTTCTTT. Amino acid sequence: CASSARQGVRTEAFF.

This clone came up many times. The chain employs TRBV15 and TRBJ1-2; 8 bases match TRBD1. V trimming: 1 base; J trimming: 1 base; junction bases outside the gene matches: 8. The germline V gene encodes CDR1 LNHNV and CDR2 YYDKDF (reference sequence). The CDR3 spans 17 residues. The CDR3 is CATSRGSRQGRNYGYTF. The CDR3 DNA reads TGTGCCACCAGCAGAGGAAGTAGACAGGGGCGTAACTATGGCTACACCTTC. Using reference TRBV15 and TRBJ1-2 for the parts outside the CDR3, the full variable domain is DAMVIQNPRYQVTQFGKPVTLSCSQTLNHNVMYWYQQKSSQAPKLLFHYYDKDFNNEADTPDNFQSRRPNTSFCFLDIRSPGLGDTAMYLCATSRGSRQGRNYGYTFGSGTRLTVV.

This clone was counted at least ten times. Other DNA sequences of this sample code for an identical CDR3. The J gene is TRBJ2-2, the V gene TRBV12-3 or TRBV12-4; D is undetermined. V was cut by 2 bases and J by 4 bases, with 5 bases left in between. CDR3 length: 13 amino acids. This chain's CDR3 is CASSLLSTGELFF. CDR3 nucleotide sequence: TGTGCCAGCAGTTTACTGAGCACCGGGGAGCTGTTTTTT.

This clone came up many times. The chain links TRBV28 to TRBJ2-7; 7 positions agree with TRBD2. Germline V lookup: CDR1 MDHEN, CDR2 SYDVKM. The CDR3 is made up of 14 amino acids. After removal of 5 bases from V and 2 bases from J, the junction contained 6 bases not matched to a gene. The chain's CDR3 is CASSHQRGTYEQYF. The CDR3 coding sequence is TGTGCCAGCAGTCACCAGCGGGGTACCTACGAGCAGTACTTC.

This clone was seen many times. This CDR3 reads CASSPDRGRDQETQYF. CDR3 bases: TGTGCCAGCAGTCCGGACAGGGGGCGGGACCAAGAGACCCAGTACTTC. This chain links TRBV28 with TRBJ2-5; TRBD1 matches 11 bases. V dropped 5 bases and J dropped 0; count of bases not matched to a gene: 5. Germline loops: CDR1 MDHEN, CDR2 SYDVKM. This CDR3 is 16 amino acids long.

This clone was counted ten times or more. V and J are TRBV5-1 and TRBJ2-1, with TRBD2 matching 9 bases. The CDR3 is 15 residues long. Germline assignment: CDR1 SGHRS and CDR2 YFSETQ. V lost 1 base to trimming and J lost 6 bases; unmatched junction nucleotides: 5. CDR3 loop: CASSLKAGGLNEQFF. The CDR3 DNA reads TGCGCCAGCAGCTTGAAGGCGGGAGGGCTCAATGAGCAGTTCTTC. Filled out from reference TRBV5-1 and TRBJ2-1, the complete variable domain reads KAGVTQTPRYLIKTRGQQVTLSCSPISGHRSVSWYQQTPGQGLQFLFEYFSETQRNKGNFPGRFSGRQFSNSRSEMNVSTLELGDSALYLCASSLKAGGLNEQFFGPGTRLTVL.

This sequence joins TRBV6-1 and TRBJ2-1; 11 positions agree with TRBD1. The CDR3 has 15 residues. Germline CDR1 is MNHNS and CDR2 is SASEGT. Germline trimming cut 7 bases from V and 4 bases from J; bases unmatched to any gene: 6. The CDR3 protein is CASIMGTGGYNEQFF. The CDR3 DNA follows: TGTGCCAGCATAATGGGGACAGGGGGTTACAATGAGCAGTTCTTC.

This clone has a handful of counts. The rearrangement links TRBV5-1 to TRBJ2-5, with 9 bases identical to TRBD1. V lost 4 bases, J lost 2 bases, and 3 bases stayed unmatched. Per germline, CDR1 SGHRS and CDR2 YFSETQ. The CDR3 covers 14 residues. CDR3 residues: CASSPDRGQETQYF. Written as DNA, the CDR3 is TGCGCCAGCAGCCCGGACAGGGGACAAGAGACCCAGTACTTC.

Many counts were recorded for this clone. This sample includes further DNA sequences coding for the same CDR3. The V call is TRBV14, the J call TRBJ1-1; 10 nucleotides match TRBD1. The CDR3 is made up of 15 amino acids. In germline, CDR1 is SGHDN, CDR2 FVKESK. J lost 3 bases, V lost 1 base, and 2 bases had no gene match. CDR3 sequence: CASSQGDRGHTEAFF. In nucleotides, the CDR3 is TGTGCCAGCAGCCAAGGGGACAGGGGACACACTGAAGCTTTCTTT.

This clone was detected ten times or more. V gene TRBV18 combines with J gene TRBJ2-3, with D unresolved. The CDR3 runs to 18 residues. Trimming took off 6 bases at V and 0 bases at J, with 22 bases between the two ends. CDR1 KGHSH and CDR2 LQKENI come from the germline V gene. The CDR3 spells CASSQDGVTSFSTDTQYF. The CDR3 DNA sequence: TGTGCCAGCTCCCAGGACGGTGTTACTTCTTTTAGCACAGATACGCAGTATTTT.

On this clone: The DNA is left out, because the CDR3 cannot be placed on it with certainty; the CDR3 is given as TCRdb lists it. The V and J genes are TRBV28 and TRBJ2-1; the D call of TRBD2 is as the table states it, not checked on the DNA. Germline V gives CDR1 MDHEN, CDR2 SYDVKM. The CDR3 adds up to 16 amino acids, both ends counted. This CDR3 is CASSLGTGEGYNEQFF.

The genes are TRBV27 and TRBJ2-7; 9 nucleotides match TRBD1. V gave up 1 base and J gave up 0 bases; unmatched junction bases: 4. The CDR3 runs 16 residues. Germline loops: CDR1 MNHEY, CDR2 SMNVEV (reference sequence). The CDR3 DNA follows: TGTGCCAGCAGTTTATTCTGGGGACAGGGCTCCTACGAGCAGTACTTC. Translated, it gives CASSLFWGQGSYEQYF.

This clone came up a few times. CDR3 nucleotides: TGTGCCAGCACCCCGGGGCCTCGCTCTGGAAACACCATATATTTT. Translating gives CASTPGPRSGNTIYF. V usage is TRBV12-3 or TRBV12-4 and J usage is TRBJ1-3, with D possibly being TRBD1 (5 bases). V was trimmed by 7 bases and J by 0 bases, leaving 13 bases between them. This CDR3 region has 15 residues.

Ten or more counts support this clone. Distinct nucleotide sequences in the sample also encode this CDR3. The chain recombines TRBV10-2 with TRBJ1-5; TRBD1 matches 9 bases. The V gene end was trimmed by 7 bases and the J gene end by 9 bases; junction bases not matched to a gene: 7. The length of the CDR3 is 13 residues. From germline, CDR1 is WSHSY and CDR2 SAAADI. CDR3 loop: CASTDRGGWPQHF. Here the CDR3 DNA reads TGCGCCAGCACTGACAGGGGGGGTTGGCCCCAGCATTTT.

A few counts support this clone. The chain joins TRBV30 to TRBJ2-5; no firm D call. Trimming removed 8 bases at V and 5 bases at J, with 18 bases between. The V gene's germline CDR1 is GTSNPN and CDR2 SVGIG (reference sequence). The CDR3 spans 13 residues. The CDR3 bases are TGTGCCAGCCGCGCGATTTTCCGGGAGACCCAGTACTTC. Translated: CASRAIFRETQYF.

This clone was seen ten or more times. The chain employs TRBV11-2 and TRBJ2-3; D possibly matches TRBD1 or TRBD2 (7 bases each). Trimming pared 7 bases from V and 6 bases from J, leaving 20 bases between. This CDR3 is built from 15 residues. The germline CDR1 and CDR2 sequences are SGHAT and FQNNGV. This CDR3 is CASKKGATSRDTQYF. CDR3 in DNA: TGTGCCAGCAAGAAGGGGGCGACTAGCCGCGATACGCAGTATTTT.

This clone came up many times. The CDR3 region is CASSSDRGLGYTF. For the CDR3, the DNA is TGTGCCAGCAGTTCCGACAGGGGTTTGGGCTACACCTTC. The chain couples TRBV6-1 to TRBJ1-2; 8 bases line up with TRBD1. The germline V gene encodes CDR1 MNHNS and CDR2 SASEGT. V was pared by 5 bases and J by 8 bases, with 7 bases of the junction left unmatched. The length of the CDR3 is 13 residues.

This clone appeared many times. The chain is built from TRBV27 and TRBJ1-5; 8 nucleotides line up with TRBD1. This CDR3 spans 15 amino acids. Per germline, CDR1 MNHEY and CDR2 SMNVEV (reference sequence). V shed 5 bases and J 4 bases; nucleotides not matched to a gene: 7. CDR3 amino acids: CASSRGTGGNQPQHF. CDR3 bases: TGTGCCAGCAGTCGCGGGACAGGTGGAAATCAGCCCCAGCATTTT.

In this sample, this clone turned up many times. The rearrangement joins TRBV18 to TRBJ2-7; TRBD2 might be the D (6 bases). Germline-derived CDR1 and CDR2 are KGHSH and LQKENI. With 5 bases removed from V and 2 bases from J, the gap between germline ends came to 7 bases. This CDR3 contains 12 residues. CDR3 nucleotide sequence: TGTGCCAGCTCATCGGGAGCCTACGAGCAGTACTTC. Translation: CASSSGAYEQYF.

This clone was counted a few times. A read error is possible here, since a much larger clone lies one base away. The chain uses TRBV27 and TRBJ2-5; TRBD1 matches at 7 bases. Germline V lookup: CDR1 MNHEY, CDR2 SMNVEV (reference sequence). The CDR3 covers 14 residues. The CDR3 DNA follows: TGTGCCAGCAGATCTCTCGGGACAGTAGAGTCCCAGTACTTC. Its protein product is CASRSLGTVESQYF.

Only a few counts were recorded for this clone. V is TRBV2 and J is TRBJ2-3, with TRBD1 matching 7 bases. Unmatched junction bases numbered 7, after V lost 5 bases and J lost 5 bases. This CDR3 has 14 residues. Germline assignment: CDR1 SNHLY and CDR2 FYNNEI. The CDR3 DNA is TGTGCCAGCAGTCGACAGGGACGCGAAGATACGCAGTATTTT. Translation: CASSRQGREDTQYF.